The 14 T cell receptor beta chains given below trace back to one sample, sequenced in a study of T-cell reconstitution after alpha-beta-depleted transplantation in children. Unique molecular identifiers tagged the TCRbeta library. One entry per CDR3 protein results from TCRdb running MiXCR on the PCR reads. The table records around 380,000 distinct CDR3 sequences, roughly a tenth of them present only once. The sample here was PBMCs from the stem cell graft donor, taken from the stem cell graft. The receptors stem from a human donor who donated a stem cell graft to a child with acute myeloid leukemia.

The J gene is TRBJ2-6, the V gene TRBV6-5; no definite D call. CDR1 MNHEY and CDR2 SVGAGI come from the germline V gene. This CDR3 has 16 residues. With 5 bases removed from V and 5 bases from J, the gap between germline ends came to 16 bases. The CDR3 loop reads CASSPQDGFRANVLTF. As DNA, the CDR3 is TGTGCCAGCAGTCCCCAAGACGGATTTAGGGCCAACGTCCTGACTTTC.

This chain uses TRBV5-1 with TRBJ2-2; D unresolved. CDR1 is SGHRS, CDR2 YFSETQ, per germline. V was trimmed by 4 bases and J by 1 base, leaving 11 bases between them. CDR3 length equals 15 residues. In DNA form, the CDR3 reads TGCGCCAGCAGCCTCAGTAAGAGGAACACCGGGGAGCTGTTTTTT. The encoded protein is CASSLSKRNTGELFF.

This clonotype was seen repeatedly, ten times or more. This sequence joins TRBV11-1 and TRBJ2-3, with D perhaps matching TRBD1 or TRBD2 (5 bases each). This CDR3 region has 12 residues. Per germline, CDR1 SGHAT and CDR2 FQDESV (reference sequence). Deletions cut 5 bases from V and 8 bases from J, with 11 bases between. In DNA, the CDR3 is TGTGCCAGCAGCCGAAATGGGGGTACGCAGTATTTT. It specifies CASSRNGGTQYF.

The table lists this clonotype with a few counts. CDR3 sequence (DNA): TGTGCCAGCAGTTCGACCCGAGGGTACACCATATATTTT. Protein: CASSSTRGYTIYF. The J gene is TRBJ1-3, the V gene TRBV12-3 or TRBV12-4; D is uncertain. This CDR3 is built from 13 residues. V lost 4 bases to trimming and J lost 8 bases, with 12 bases between them.

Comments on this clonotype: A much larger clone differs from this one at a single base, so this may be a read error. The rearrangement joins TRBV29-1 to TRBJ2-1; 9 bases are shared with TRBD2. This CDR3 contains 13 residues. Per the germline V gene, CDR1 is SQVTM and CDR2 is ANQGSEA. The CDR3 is CSVGGRAFGEQLF. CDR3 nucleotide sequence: TGCAGCGTTGGCGGGAGGGCCTTCGGTGAGCAGCTCTTC.

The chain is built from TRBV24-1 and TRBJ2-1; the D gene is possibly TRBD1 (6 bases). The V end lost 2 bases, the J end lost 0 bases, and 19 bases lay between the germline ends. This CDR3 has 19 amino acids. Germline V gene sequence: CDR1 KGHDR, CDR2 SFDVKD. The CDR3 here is CATSDSRARADSSYNEQFF. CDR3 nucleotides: TGTGCCACCAGTGATTCCCGCGCCCGGGCGGACAGCTCCTACAATGAGCAGTTCTTC.

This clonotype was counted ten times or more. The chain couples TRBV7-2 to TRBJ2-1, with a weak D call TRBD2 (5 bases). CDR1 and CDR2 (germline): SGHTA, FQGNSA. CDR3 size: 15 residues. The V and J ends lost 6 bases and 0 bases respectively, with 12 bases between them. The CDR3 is CASRVATSSYNEQFF. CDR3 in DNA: TGTGCCAGCAGGGTAGCGACCAGCTCCTACAATGAGCAGTTCTTC. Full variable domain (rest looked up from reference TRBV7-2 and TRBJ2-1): GAGVSQSPSNKVTEKGKDVELRCDPISGHTALYWYRQSLGQGLEFLIYFQGNSAPDKSGLPSDRFSAERTGGSVSTLTIQRTQQEDSAVYLCASRVATSSYNEQFFGPGTRLTVL.

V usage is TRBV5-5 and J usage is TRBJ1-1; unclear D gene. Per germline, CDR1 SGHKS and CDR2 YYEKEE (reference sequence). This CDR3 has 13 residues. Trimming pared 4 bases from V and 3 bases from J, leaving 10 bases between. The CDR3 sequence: CASSPRSYTEAFF. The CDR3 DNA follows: TGTGCCAGCAGCCCCAGATCCTACACTGAAGCTTTCTTT. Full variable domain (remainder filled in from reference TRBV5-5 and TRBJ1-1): DAGVTQSPTHLIKTRGQQVTLRCSPISGHKSVSWYQQVLGQGPQFIFQYYEKEERGRGNFPDRFSARQFPNYSSELNVNALLLGDSALYLCASSPRSYTEAFFGQGTRLTVV.

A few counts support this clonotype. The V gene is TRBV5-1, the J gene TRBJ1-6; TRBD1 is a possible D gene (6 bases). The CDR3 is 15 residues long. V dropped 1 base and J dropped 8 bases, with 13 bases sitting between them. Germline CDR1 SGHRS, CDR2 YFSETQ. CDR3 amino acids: CASSLSTGPDSPLHF. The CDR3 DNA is TGCGCCAGCAGCTTGTCTACAGGGCCGGATTCACCCCTCCACTTT.

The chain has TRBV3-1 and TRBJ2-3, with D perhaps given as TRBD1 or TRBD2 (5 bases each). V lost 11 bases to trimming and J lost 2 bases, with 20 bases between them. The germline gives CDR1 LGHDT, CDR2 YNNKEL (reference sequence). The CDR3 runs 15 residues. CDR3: CASCPRGLHTDTQYF. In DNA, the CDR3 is TGTGCCTCCTGCCCGAGGGGCCTACACACAGATACGCAGTATTTT.

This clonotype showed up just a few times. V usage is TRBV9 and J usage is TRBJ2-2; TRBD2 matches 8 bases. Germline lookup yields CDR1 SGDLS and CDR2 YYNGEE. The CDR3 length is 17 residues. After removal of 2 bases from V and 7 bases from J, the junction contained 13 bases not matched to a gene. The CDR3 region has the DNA TGTGCCAGCAGCGTCCCGAAGTTCAGCGGGAGTATCGGGGAGCTGTTTTTT. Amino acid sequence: CASSVPKFSGSIGELFF.

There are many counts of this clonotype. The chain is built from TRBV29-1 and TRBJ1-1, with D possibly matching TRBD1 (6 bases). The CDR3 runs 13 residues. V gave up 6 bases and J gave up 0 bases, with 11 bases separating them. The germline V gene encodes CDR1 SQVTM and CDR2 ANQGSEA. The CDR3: CSVQTGLNTEAFF. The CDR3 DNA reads TGCAGCGTGCAGACAGGACTGAACACTGAAGCTTTCTTT.

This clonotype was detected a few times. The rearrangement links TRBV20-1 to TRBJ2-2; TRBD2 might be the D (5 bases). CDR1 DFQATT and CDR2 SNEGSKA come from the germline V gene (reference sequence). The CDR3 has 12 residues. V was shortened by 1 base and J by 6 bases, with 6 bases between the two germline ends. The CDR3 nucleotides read TGCAGTGCTAGAGGTAGCGCCGGGGAGCTGTTTTTT. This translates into CSARGSAGELFF.

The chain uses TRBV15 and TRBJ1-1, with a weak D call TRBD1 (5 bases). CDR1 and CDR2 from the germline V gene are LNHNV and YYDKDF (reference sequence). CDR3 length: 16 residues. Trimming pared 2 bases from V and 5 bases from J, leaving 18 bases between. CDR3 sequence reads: CATSRLSVGERTEAFF. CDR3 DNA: TGTGCCACCAGCAGACTTTCAGTGGGGGAAAGGACTGAAGCTTTCTTT.